This is a list of T cell receptor beta chains from one sample in a study of early T cells in non-severe SARS-CoV-2 infection. In TCRdb, the 5' RACE reads were re-called with MiXCR into one record per CDR3 protein. The table lists over 55,000 distinct CDR3 sequences, 9.5% to 15% of them singletons. Here the sequenced sample was whole blood, taken at baseline. These receptors were taken from an adult who was a healthcare worker with PCR-confirmed SARS-CoV-2 infection or an uninfected control (not recorded which). Both conserved end residues are part of each CDR3. A D gene is named only where the DNA matches it firmly. Not every row has a clone size; where given, it reads once, few, many or a size class.

>TRBD2|TRBV19|TRBJ2-7|-
CASRPAPGGGPYEQYF
TGTGCCAGTAGGCCGGCCCCGGGGGGTGGACCCTACGAGCAGTACTTC
>-|TRBV21-1|TRBJ1-1|many
CASSKGPQVPGEAFF
TGTGCCAGCAGCAAAGGACCCCAGGTTCCTGGAGAAGCTTTCTTT
>-|TRBV7-9|TRBJ1-4|-
CASSPGRTNEKLFF
TGTGCCAGCAGCCCGGGGCGAACTAATGAAAAACTGTTTTTT
>-|TRBV11-2|TRBJ1-6|-
CASSSSGTANSPLHF
TGTGCCAGCAGCTCGTCCGGGACGGCCAATTCACCCCTCCACTTT
>-|TRBV7-3|TRBJ2-7|-
CASSAGPGVEQYF
TGTGCCAGCAGCGCGGGACCGGGGGTCGAGCAGTACTTC
>-|TRBV18|TRBJ2-3|-
CASSPRKPTDTQYF
TGTGCCAGCTCACCACGTAAGCCCACAGATACGCAGTATTTT
>TRBD1|TRBV12-3/TRBV12-4|TRBJ1-1|many
CASSNAGGWGSKSTEAFF
TGTGCCAGCAGTAACGCAGGGGGCTGGGGATCCAAGAGCACTGAAGCTTTCTTT
>TRBD1|TRBV18|TRBJ1-4|many
CASSPPTGTGPFTIEEKLFF
TGTGCCAGCTCACCACCTACCGGGACAGGGCCATTCACCATCGAAGAAAAACTGTTTTTT
>TRBD2|TRBV4-3|TRBJ2-1|few
CASSQALAGASSYNEQFF
TGCGCCAGCAGCCAAGCGCTAGCGGGGGCCAGCTCCTACAATGAGCAGTTCTTC
>TRBD1|TRBV18|TRBJ2-1|many
CASSPSWDRNNEQFF
TGTGCCAGCTCACCAAGCTGGGACAGAAACAATGAGCAGTTCTTC